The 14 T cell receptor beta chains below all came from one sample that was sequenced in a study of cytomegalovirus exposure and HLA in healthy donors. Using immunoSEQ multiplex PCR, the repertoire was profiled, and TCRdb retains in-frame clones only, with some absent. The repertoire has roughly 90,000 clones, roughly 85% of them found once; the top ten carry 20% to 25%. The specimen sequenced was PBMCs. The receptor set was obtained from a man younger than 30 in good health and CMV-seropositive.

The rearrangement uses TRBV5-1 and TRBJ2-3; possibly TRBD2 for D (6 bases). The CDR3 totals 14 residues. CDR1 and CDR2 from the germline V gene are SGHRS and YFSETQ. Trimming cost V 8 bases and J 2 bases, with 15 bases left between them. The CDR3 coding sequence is TGCGCCAGTTACTTAGCGGAGATCACAGATACGCAGTATTTT. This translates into CASYLAEITDTQYF.

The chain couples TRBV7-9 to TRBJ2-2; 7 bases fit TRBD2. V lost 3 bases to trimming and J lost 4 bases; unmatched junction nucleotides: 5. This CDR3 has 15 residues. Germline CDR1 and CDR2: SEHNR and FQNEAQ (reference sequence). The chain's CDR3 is CASSLSSGPTGELFF. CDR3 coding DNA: TGTGCCAGCAGCTTGTCTAGCGGACCCACCGGGGAGCTGTTTTTT.

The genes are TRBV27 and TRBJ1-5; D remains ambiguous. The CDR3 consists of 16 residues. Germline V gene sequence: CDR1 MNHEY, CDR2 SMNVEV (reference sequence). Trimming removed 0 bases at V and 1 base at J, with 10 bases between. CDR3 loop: CASSLSGSVSNQPQHF. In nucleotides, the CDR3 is TGTGCCAGCAGTTTATCTGGCAGCGTGAGCAATCAGCCCCAGCATTTT.

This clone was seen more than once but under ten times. CDR3 sequence reads: CAISVGTSYEQYV. CDR3 in DNA: TGTGCCATCAGTGTGGGCACTTCCTACGAGCAGTACGTC. V usage is TRBV10-3 and J usage is TRBJ2-7; no reliable D call. Germline lookup yields CDR1 ENHRY and CDR2 SYGVKD. V was pared by 4 bases and J by 1 base, with 8 bases between. The CDR3 extends over 13 amino acids.

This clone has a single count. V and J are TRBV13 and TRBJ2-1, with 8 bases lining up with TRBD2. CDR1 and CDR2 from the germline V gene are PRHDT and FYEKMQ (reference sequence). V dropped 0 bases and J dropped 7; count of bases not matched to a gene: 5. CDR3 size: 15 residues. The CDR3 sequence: CASSLGREGRNEQFF. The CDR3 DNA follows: TGTGCCAGCAGCTTAGGCCGGGAGGGCCGTAATGAGCAGTTCTTC.

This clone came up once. Written as DNA, the CDR3 is TGTGCCAGCAGCGTAGAGCTAGCGGGAGGTCAGCAGTACTTC. This encodes CASSVELAGGQQYF. V and J are TRBV9 and TRBJ2-7; 11 bases line up with TRBD2. The CDR3 runs to 14 residues. Germline loops: CDR1 SGDLS, CDR2 YYNGEE. Trimming took 0 bases from V and 8 from J; bases not matched to a gene: 4.

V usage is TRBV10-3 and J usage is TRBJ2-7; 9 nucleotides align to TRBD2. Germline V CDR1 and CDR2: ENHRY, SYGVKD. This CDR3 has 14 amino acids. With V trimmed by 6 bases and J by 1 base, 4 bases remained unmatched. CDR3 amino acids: CAISGSGRSYEQYF. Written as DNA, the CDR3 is TGTGCCATCAGCGGTAGCGGGAGATCCTACGAGCAGTACTTC.

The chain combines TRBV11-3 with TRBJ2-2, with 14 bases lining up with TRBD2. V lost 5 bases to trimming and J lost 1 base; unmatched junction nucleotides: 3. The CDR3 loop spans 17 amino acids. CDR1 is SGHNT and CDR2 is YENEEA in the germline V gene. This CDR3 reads CASSIGLAGGNTGELFF. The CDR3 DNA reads TGTGCCAGCAGCATCGGACTAGCGGGAGGGAACACCGGGGAGCTGTTTTTT.

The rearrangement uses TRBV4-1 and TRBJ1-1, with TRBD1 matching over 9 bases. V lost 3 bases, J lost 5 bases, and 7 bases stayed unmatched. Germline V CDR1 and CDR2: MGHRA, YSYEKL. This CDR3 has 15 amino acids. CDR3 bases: TGCGCCAGCAGCCACCCGGACAGGGGATGGACTGAAGCTTTCTTT. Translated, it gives CASSHPDRGWTEAFF.

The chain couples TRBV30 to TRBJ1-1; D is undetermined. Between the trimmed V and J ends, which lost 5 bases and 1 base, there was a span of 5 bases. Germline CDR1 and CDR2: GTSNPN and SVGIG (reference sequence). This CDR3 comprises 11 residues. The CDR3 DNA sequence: TGTGCCTGGGCAGGGAACACTGAAGCTTTCTTT. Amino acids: CAWAGNTEAFF.

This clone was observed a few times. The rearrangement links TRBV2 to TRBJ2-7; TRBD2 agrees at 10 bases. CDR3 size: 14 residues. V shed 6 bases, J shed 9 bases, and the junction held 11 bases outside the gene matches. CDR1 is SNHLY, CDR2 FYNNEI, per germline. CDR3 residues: CASRASGSEGRQYF. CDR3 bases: TGTGCCAGCAGAGCTAGCGGGAGTGAGGGAAGGCAGTACTTC.

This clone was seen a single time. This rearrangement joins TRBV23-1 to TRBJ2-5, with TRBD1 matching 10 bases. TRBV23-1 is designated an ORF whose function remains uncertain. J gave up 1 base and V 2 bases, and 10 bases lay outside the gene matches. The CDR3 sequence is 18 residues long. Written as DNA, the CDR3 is TGCGCCAGCAGTCAAGGACAGGGGGTTCCTTACCCCCAAGAGACCCAGTACTTC. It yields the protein CASSQGQGVPYPQETQYF.

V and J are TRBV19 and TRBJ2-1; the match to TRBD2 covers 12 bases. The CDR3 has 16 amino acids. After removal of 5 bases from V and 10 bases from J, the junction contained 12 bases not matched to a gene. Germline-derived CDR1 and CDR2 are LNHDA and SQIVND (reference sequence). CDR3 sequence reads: CASSALVASGRDEQFF. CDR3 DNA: TGTGCCAGTAGTGCTTTGGTGGCTAGCGGGAGGGACGAGCAGTTCTTC.

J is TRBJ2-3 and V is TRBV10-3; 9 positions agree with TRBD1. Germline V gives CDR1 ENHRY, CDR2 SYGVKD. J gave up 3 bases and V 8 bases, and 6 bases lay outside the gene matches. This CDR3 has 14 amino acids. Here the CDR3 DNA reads TGTGCCATCCGAGCCGGGACAGGGACAGATACGCAGTATTTT. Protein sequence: CAIRAGTGTDTQYF.